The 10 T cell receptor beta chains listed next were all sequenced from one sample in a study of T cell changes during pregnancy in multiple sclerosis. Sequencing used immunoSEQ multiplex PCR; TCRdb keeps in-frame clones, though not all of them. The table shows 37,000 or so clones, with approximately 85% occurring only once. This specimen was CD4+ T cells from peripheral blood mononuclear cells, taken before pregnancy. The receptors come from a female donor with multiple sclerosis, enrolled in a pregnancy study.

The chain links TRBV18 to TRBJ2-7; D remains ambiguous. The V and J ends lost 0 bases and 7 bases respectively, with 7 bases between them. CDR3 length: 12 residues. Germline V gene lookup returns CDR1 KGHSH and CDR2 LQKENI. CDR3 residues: CASSPPSKEQYF. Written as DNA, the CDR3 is TGTGCCAGCTCACCACCGTCAAAAGAGCAGTACTTC. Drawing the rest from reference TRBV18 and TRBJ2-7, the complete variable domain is NAGVMQNPRHLVRRRGQEARLRCSPMKGHSHVYWYRQLPEEGLKFMVYLQKENIIDESGMPKERFSAEFPKEGPSILRIQQVVRGDSAAYFCASSPPSKEQYFGPGTRLTVT.

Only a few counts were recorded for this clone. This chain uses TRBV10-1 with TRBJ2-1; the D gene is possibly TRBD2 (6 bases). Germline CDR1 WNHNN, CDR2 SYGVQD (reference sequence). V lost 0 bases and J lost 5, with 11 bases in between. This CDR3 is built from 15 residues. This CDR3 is CASSESLGGNNEQFF. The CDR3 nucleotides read TGCGCCAGCAGTGAGTCTTTGGGGGGTAACAATGAGCAGTTCTTC.

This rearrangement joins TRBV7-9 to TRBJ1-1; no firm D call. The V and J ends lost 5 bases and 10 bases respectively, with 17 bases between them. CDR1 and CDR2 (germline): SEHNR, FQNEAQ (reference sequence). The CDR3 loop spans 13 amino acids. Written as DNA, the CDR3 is TGTGCCAGCAGCCACCGCAAGTCAGGCGTAGCTTTCTTT. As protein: CASSHRKSGVAFF.

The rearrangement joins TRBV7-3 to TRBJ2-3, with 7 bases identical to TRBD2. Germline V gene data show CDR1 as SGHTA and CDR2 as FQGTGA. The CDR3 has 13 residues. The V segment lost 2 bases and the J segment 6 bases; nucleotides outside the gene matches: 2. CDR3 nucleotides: TGTGCCAGCAGCTTACGGGGAGGGGATACGCAGTATTTT. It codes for CASSLRGGDTQYF.

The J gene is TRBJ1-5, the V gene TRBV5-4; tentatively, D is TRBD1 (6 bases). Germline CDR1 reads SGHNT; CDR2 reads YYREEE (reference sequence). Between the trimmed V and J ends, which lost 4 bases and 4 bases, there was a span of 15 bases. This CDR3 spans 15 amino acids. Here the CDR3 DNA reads TGTGCCAGCAGCATTGGCGGCCAGGGGAATCAGCCCCAGCATTTT. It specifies CASSIGGQGNQPQHF.

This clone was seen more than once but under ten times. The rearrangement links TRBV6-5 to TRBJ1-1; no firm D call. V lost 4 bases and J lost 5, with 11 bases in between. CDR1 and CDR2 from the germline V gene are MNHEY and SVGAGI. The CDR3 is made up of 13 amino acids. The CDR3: CASSFQGRTEAFF. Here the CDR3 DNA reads TGTGCCAGCAGTTTCCAAGGGAGAACTGAAGCTTTCTTT.

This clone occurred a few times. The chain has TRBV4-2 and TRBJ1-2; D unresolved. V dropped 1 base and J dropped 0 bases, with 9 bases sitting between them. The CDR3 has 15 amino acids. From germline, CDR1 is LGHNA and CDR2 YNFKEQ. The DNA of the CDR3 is TGTGCCAGCAGCCAAGCGCTGCTAGCTAACTATGGCTACACCTTC. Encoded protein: CASSQALLANYGYTF.

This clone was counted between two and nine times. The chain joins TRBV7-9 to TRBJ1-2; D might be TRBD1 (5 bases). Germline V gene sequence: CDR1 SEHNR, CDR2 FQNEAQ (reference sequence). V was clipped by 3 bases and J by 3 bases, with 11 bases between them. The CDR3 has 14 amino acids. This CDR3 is CASSLLGRDYGYTF. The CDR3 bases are TGTGCCAGCAGCTTGTTGGGCAGGGACTATGGCTACACCTTC.

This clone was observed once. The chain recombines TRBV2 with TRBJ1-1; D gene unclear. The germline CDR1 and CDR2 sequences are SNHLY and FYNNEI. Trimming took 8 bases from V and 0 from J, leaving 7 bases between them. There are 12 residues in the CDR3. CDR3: CASGRVNTEAFF. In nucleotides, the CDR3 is TGTGCCAGCGGGCGGGTGAACACTGAAGCTTTCTTT.

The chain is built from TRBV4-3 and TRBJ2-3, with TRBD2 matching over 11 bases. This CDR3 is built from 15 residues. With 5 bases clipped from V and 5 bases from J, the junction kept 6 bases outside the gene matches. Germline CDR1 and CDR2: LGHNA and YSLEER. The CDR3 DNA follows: TGCGCCAGCAGCAATAGCGGGAGGGAGGGAGATACGCAGTATTTT. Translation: CASSNSGREGDTQYF.